Listed here are 11 T cell receptor beta chains from one sample, sequenced in a study of T cells in tuberculosis. Using immunoSEQ multiplex PCR, the repertoire was profiled, and TCRdb retains in-frame clones only, with some absent. The sample includes about 25,000 clones, approximately 92% of them seen just once. Sample: PBMCs. These receptors were taken from a donor aged 10-35 years with latent tuberculosis or without tuberculosis infection. Some clones in this sample may be carry-over from other donors' samples.

This clone was counted once. The chain recombines TRBV30 with TRBJ1-2, with D possibly matching TRBD1 (5 bases). Trimming pared 0 bases from V and 7 bases from J, leaving 12 bases between. The V gene's germline CDR1 is GTSNPN and CDR2 SVGIG (reference sequence). This CDR3 contains 13 residues. The DNA for the CDR3 is TGTGCCTGGAGTGTAGCCAGGGATGGTGGCTACACCTTC. Translated: CAWSVARDGGYTF.

This chain connects TRBV5-1 to TRBJ1-1, with a tentative D call TRBD1 (5 bases). In germline, CDR1 is SGHRS, CDR2 YFSETQ. Trimming removed 4 bases from V and 4 bases from J, with 17 bases in between. The length of the CDR3 is 15 residues. Here the CDR3 DNA reads TGCGCCAGCAGCCGGGCAGTTGGAGGGACCACTGAAGCTTTCTTT. Protein product: CASSRAVGGTTEAFF.

The chain links TRBV7-2 to TRBJ2-3; a weak D match, TRBD2 (6 bases). Looked up from germline, CDR1 is SGHTA and CDR2 is FQGNSA. Deletions cut 5 bases from V and 4 bases from J, with 10 bases between. The CDR3 runs to 13 residues. CDR3 amino acids: CASSPRLADTQYF. The CDR3 coding sequence is TGTGCCAGCAGCCCGCGACTAGCAGATACGCAGTATTTT.

This chain joins TRBV9 and TRBJ1-5, with D possibly matching TRBD1 (6 bases). V was clipped by 4 bases and J by 6 bases, with 14 bases between them. CDR1 and CDR2 from the germline V gene are SGDLS and YYNGEE. The CDR3 spans 14 residues. The CDR3 bases are TGTGCCAGCAGCTCCCAACAGGGTGGTCAGCCCCAGCATTTT. This encodes CASSSQQGGQPQHF.

V gene TRBV10-2 combines with J gene TRBJ2-2; D possibly corresponds to TRBD1 (6 bases). Germline V gives CDR1 WSHSY, CDR2 SAAADI. The length of the CDR3 is 15 residues. V lost 2 bases and J 4 bases, leaving 11 bases between the germline ends. The CDR3 bases are TGCGCCAGCAGTGAGGCAGGGGCGGGCACCGGGGAGCTGTTTTTT. Protein sequence: CASSEAGAGTGELFF.

The V and J genes are TRBV5-1 and TRBJ2-3; TRBD2 agrees at 8 bases. Trimming took 0 bases from V and 0 from J; bases not matched to a gene: 3. This CDR3 has 16 amino acids. Germline values: CDR1 SGHRS, CDR2 YFSETQ. CDR3 nucleotide sequence: TGCGCCAGCAGCTTGGAGGGCGGGAGGAGCACAGATACGCAGTATTTT. Translated, it gives CASSLEGGRSTDTQYF.

The rearrangement links TRBV5-8 to TRBJ2-7, with TRBD2 identical over 7 bases. CDR1 SGHTS and CDR2 YDEGEE come from the germline V gene. V shed 1 base and J 5 bases; nucleotides not matched to a gene: 9. This CDR3 has 15 amino acids. The CDR3 nucleotides read TGTGCCAGCAGCTTGTCGGGGCGGGGGTTCGACGAGCAGTACTTC. Translation: CASSLSGRGFDEQYF.

This sequence joins TRBV7-8 and TRBJ2-7; TRBD1 aligns across 7 bases. This CDR3 is 15 amino acids long. Germline V gene lookup returns CDR1 SGHVS and CDR2 FQNEAQ. With V trimmed by 4 bases and J by 3 bases, 9 bases remained unmatched. The CDR3 nucleotides read TGTGCCAGCAGCTCCCGGGACAGCCTCTTCTACGAGCAGTACTTC. Translating it yields CASSSRDSLFYEQYF.

This sequence joins TRBV9 and TRBJ2-1; 13 bases are a match to TRBD2. The CDR3 loop spans 20 amino acids. CDR1 is SGDLS and CDR2 is YYNGEE in the germline V gene. V was clipped by 0 bases and J by 0 bases; unmatched bases: 9. CDR3 nucleotide sequence: TGTGCCAGCAGCGTAGGGGGCTGGACTAGCGGGAGTTTCTCCTACAATGAGCAGTTCTTC. Encoded protein: CASSVGGWTSGSFSYNEQFF.

The rearrangement links TRBV4-1 to TRBJ1-5, with D possibly matching TRBD1 (5 bases). V lost 0 bases and J lost 6, with 15 bases in between. Looked up from germline, CDR1 is MGHRA and CDR2 is YSYEKL. This CDR3 contains 16 residues. The CDR3 bases are TGCGCCAGCAGCCAAGATTGGGAGGGGAAGAGTCAGCCCCAGCATTTT. Its protein is CASSQDWEGKSQPQHF.

V is TRBV11-3 and J is TRBJ2-7; the D gene is possibly TRBD1 (6 bases). V lost 1 base and J lost 5, with 21 bases in between. CDR3 length: 17 residues. The germline gives CDR1 SGHNT, CDR2 YENEEA. The chain's CDR3 is CASSLAPPDSEGDEQYF. The CDR3 bases are TGTGCCAGCAGCTTAGCCCCTCCGGACAGTGAGGGCGACGAGCAGTACTTC.